This is a list of T cell receptor beta chains from one sample in a study of blood T cell repertoires in COVID-19. Some clones are missing from TCRdb's copy, which holds only in-frame ones; the method was immunoSEQ multiplex PCR. The table includes approximately 250,000 clones, 85% to 90% detected once. Source material: PBMCs or T cells enriched from blood (not recorded which). The receptors were gathered from a woman in her 30s with acute COVID-19. Each CDR3 is given with its conserved first and last residue. A D gene is named only where the DNA matches it firmly. Size values are once, few and many counts, or a class for expanded clones, and some rows have none.

D: -; V: TRBV4-1; J: TRBJ2-2; size: -; length: 15; CDR3: CASSQLLGDTGELFF; DNA: TGCGCCAGCAGCCAGCTGCTAGGGGACACCGGGGAGCTGTTTTTT
D: -; V: TRBV4-3; J: TRBJ2-1; size: -; length: 12; CDR3: CASSQLSGEQFF; DNA: TGCGCCAGCAGCCAACTAAGTGGTGAGCAGTTCTTC
D: -; V: TRBV11-3; J: TRBJ2-7; size: -; length: 14; CDR3: CASSPEGRLGEQYF; DNA: TGTGCCAGCAGCCCGGAGGGTAGACTTGGCGAGCAGTACTTC
D: -; V: TRBV24-1; J: TRBJ2-7; size: -; length: 12; CDR3: CATGGTADEQYF; DNA: TGTGCCACCGGAGGGACAGCAGACGAGCAGTACTTC
D: TRBD2; V: TRBV5-4; J: TRBJ2-7; size: -; length: 14; CDR3: CASSIAGGRYEQYF; DNA: TGTGCCAGCAGCATAGCGGGAGGGCGTTACGAGCAGTACTTC
D: -; V: TRBV7-2; J: TRBJ1-1; size: -; length: 15; CDR3: CASSLSAGKVTEAFF; DNA: TGTGCCAGCAGCTTGTCAGCAGGGAAGGTCACTGAAGCTTTCTTT
D: -; V: TRBV28; J: TRBJ2-2; size: few; length: 14; CDR3: CASSFLVSTGELFF; DNA: TGTGCCAGCAGTTTTTTAGTTAGCACCGGGGAGCTGTTTTTT
D: -; V: TRBV9; J: TRBJ2-2; size: -; length: 16; CDR3: CASTRGWQGGTGELFF; DNA: TGTGCCAGCACCCGTGGGTGGCAGGGCGGCACCGGGGAGCTGTTTTTT
D: TRBD2; V: TRBV11-1; J: TRBJ2-7; size: -; length: 15; CDR3: CASSQRTSVTYEQYF; DNA: TGTGCCAGCAGCCAAAGGACTAGCGTTACCTACGAGCAGTACTTC
D: TRBD2; V: TRBV9; J: TRBJ2-5; size: -; length: 16; CDR3: CASSVVASGNQETQYF; DNA: TGTGCCAGCAGCGTAGTAGCTAGCGGGAACCAAGAGACCCAGTACTTC
D: TRBD2; V: TRBV11-3; J: TRBJ2-1; size: -; length: 16; CDR3: CASSLRGTSGSVGQFF; DNA: TGTGCCAGCAGCTTAAGAGGGACTAGCGGGAGTGTCGGGCAGTTCTTC
D: TRBD2; V: TRBV9; J: TRBJ2-3; size: -; length: 18; CDR3: CASSVELADDVRADTQYF; DNA: TGTGCCAGCAGCGTAGAACTAGCGGACGACGTCAGGGCAGATACGCAGTATTTT
D: TRBD1; V: TRBV4-1; J: TRBJ2-7; size: -; length: 14; CDR3: CASSQAGQTYEQYF; DNA: TGCGCCAGCAGCCAAGCGGGACAGACATACGAGCAGTACTTC
D: TRBD2; V: TRBV19; J: TRBJ2-1; size: -; length: 15; CDR3: CASSISGSTYNEQFF; DNA: TGTGCCAGTAGTATTAGCGGGAGCACCTACAATGAGCAGTTCTTC
D: -; V: TRBV10-3; J: TRBJ1-5; size: -; length: 15; CDR3: CAISEHEASNQPQHF; DNA: TGTGCCATCAGTGAGCATGAGGCGAGCAATCAGCCCCAGCATTTT
D: -; V: TRBV18; J: TRBJ1-3; size: few; length: 15; CDR3: CASSSSGFSGNTIYF; DNA: TGTGCCAGCTCATCTTCAGGCTTCTCTGGAAACACCATATATTTT
D: -; V: TRBV11-2; J: TRBJ2-5; size: -; length: 14; CDR3: CASSRTESQETQYF; DNA: TGTGCCAGCAGCCGGACAGAGTCACAAGAGACCCAGTACTTC
D: -; V: TRBV19; J: TRBJ1-5; size: -; length: 15; CDR3: CASSATGTENQPQHF; DNA: TGTGCCAGTAGTGCCACAGGGACCGAGAATCAGCCCCAGCATTTT
D: -; V: TRBV18; J: TRBJ2-7; size: once; length: 14; CDR3: CASSPTQASYEQYF; DNA: TGTGCCAGCTCACCAACACAGGCCTCCTACGAGCAGTACTTC
D: -; V: TRBV28; J: TRBJ1-4; size: -; length: 16; CDR3: CASSPLGTATNEKLFF; DNA: TGTGCCAGCAGCCCACTGGGGACTGCAACTAATGAAAAACTGTTTTTT
D: TRBD2; V: TRBV10-3; J: TRBJ2-1; size: -; length: 19; CDR3: CAISDPSGRPASSYNEQFF; DNA: TGTGCCATCAGTGATCCTAGCGGGAGGCCGGCGAGCTCCTACAATGAGCAGTTCTTC
D: -; V: TRBV18; J: TRBJ1-2; size: few; length: 13; CDR3: CASSPMESYGYTF; DNA: TGTGCCAGCTCACCTATGGAGAGCTATGGCTACACCTTC
D: TRBD2; V: TRBV10-1; J: TRBJ2-1; size: -; length: 14; CDR3: CARPGLAPGNEQFF; DNA: TGCGCCAGACCGGGACTAGCGCCCGGCAATGAGCAGTTCTTC
D: TRBD2; V: TRBV11-2; J: TRBJ2-4; size: -; length: 15; CDR3: CASSLGGAGRNIQYF; DNA: TGTGCCAGCAGCTTAGGGGGAGCGGGGAGAAACATTCAGTACTTC
D: TRBD1; V: TRBV28; J: TRBJ1-5; size: -; length: 13; CDR3: CASSLDRTTPQHF; DNA: TGTGCCAGCAGTCTGGACAGGACGACGCCCCAGCATTTT
D: -; V: TRBV19; J: TRBJ2-1; size: -; length: 13; CDR3: CASSIYMTNEQFF; DNA: TGTGCCAGTAGTATTTACATGACTAATGAGCAGTTCTTC
D: -; V: TRBV9; J: TRBJ1-4; size: -; length: 15; CDR3: CASSVGWGPGEKLFF; DNA: TGTGCCAGCAGCGTAGGCTGGGGGCCTGGTGAAAAACTGTTTTTT
D: TRBD1; V: TRBV6-1; J: TRBJ2-7; size: -; length: 14; CDR3: CASSEWGQGNEQYF; DNA: TGTGCCAGCAGTGAATGGGGACAGGGCAACGAGCAGTACTTC
D: -; V: TRBV5-1; J: TRBJ2-7; size: -; length: 14; CDR3: CASSPGQMRYEQYF; DNA: TGCGCCAGCAGCCCGGGACAAATGAGGTACGAGCAGTACTTC
D: -; V: TRBV3-1/TRBV3-2; J: TRBJ1-2; size: -; length: 13; CDR3: CASSQEGLGGYTF; DNA: TGTGCCAGCAGCCAAGAGGGGCTCGGTGGCTACACCTTC
D: TRBD1; V: TRBV7-2; J: TRBJ2-7; size: -; length: 16; CDR3: CASSLKDRGLSYEQYF; DNA: TGTGCCAGCAGCCTGAAAGACAGGGGACTCTCCTACGAGCAGTACTTC
D: TRBD2; V: TRBV6-6; J: TRBJ2-1; size: few; length: 18; CDR3: CASSPGLAGVGDYNEQFF; DNA: TGTGCCAGCAGTCCGGGACTAGCGGGAGTGGGGGACTACAATGAGCAGTTCTTC
D: -; V: TRBV9; J: TRBJ2-1; size: -; length: 12; CDR3: CASSDSYNEQFF; DNA: TGTGCCAGCAGCGACAGTTACAATGAGCAGTTCTTC
D: -; V: TRBV5-1; J: TRBJ2-7; size: -; length: 10; CDR3: CASSWIIEDF; DNA: TGCGCCAGCAGCTGGATCATCGAGGACTTC
D: -; V: TRBV14; J: TRBJ2-5; size: -; length: 18; CDR3: CASSQRVGSSRRGSTQYF; DNA: TGTGCCAGCAGCCAACGGGTCGGGTCCTCCCGGCGGGGTTCGACCCAGTACTTC
D: TRBD2; V: TRBV11-3; J: TRBJ2-1; size: -; length: 15; CDR3: CASSFHSGSGNEQFF; DNA: TGTGCCAGCAGCTTCCATAGCGGGAGCGGAAATGAGCAGTTCTTC
D: TRBD1; V: TRBV7-8; J: TRBJ1-3; size: once; length: 16; CDR3: CASSELGQGTRNTIYF; DNA: TGTGCCAGCAGCGAATTAGGACAGGGTACGAGAAACACCATATATTTT
D: TRBD1; V: TRBV6-1; J: TRBJ1-2; size: -; length: 17; CDR3: CASSEDLRGDREYGYTF; DNA: TGTGCCAGCAGTGAAGATCTTAGGGGGGACAGGGAGTATGGCTACACCTTC
D: -; V: TRBV30; J: TRBJ1-5; size: few; length: 14; CDR3: CAWKPGGANQPQHF; DNA: TGTGCCTGGAAGCCGGGGGGCGCGAATCAGCCCCAGCATTTT
D: -; V: TRBV2; J: TRBJ2-2; size: -; length: 15; CDR3: CASMVKDRSTGELFF; DNA: TGTGCCAGCATGGTGAAGGACAGAAGTACCGGGGAGCTGTTTTTT
D: -; V: TRBV6-2/TRBV6-3; J: TRBJ2-5; size: few; length: 13; CDR3: CASSYDGLETQYF; DNA: TGTGCCAGCAGTTATGACGGGTTGGAGACCCAGTACTTC
D: TRBD2; V: TRBV19; J: TRBJ2-1; size: -; length: 15; CDR3: CASSMGTSGIYEQFF; DNA: TGTGCCAGTAGTATGGGGACTAGCGGGATTTATGAGCAGTTCTTC